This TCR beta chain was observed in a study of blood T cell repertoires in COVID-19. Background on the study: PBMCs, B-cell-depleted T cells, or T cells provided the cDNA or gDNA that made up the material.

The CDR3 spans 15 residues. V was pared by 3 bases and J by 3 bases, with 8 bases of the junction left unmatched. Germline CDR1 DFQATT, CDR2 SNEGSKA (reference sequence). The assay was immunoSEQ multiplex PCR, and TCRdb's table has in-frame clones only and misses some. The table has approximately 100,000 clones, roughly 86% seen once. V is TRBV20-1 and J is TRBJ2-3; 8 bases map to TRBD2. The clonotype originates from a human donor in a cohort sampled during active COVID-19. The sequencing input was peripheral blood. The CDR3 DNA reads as TGCAGTGCTAGTGTAGCGGGGATCTTAACAGATACGCAGTATTTT. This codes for CSASVAGILTDTQYF.